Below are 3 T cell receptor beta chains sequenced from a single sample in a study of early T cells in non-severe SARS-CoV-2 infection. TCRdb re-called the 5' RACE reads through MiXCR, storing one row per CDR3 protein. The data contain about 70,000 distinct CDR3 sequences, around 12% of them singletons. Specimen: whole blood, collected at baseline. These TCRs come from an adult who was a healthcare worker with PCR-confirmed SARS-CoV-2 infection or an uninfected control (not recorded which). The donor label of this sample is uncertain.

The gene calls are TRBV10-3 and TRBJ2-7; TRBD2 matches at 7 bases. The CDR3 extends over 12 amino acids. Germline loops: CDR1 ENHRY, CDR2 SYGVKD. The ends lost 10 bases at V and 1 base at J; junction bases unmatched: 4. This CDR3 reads CATGGGSYEQYF. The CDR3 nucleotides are TGTGCCACGGGAGGTGGGTCCTACGAGCAGTACTTC.

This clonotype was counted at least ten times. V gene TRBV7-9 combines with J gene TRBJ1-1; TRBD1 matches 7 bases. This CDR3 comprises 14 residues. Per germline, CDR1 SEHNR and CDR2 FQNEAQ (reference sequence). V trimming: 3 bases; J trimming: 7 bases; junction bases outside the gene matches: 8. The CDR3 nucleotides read TGTGCCAGCAGCTTTGACAGGGTTCAGGTTGAAGCTTTCTTT. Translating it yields CASSFDRVQVEAFF.

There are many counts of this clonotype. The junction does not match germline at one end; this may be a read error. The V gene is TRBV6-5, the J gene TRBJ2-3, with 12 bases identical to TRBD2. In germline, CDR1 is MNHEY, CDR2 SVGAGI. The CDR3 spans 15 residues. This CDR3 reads CASSDSLAGGDTQYF. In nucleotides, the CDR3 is TGTGCCAGCAGTGACTCACTAGCGGGAGGAGATACGCAGTATTTT.